The present T cell receptor (beta chain) was sequenced within a study of response to subunit inactivated influenza vaccine. Study-wide points: The authors proposed limited new T cell recruitment per seasonal influenza vaccination.

This clonotype occurred many times. What it recognizes is unknown. MiXCR, applied by TCRdb to the RT-PCR reads, yields one record per CDR3 protein. This table has about 300,000 distinct CDR3 sequences, approximately 21% appearing once. V dropped 4 bases and J dropped 5 bases, with 22 bases sitting between them. Germline assignment: CDR1 LGHNA and CDR2 YSLEER. The CDR3 spans 17 residues. The TCR comes from a man between 50 and 70 years old who received an inactivated influenza vaccine. The sample consisted of PBMCs from blood, taken 21 months after vaccination. The rearrangement uses TRBV4-3 and TRBJ2-3, with D perhaps being TRBD1 or TRBD2 (6 bases each). CDR3 sequence: CASSRLEGGEKGDTQYF. In DNA, the CDR3 is TGCGCCAGCAGCCGCCTTGAGGGGGGAGAAAAGGGAGATACGCAGTATTTT.